This is a list of T cell receptor beta chains from one sample in a study of molecular identifiers for immune sequencing clone quantification. One entry per CDR3 protein, called by TCRdb with MiXCR from the PCR reads. The sample yields about 640,000 distinct CDR3 sequences, roughly 21% seen once. Material for sequencing was naive CD8+ T cells from blood, with Jurkat cell RNA spiked in. The source of these receptors is a human donor in good health. Some libraries in this study had Jurkat cell RNA spiked in. Both conserved end residues are part of each CDR3. D genes are given only for firm matches. Only some rows state a clone size, as once, few, many or a class for expanded clones.

j_gene | d_gene | abundance | len | v_gene | CDR3nt | CDR3aa
TRBJ1-2 | . | . | 15 | TRBV2 | TGTGCCAGCAGCGAGCGGACCGGGCTGAACTATGGCTACACCTTC | CASSERTGLNYGYTF
TRBJ2-7 | TRBD2 | many | 16 | TRBV3-1 | TGTGCCAGCAGCCAAACACTAGCGGGGGTTACCTACGAGCAGTACTTC | CASSQTLAGVTYEQYF
TRBJ2-4 | . | many | 14 | TRBV12-3/TRBV12-4 | TGTGCCAGCAGTTTACCTAGTCTCCGCGGCATTCAGTACTTC | CASSLPSLRGIQYF
TRBJ2-1 | . | many | 14 | TRBV7-9 | TGTGCCAGCAGCCGGCTAGGATTCTACAATGAGCAGTTCTTC | CASSRLGFYNEQFF
TRBJ2-4 | . | many | 13 | TRBV27 | TGTGCCAGCAGTTTAGCAGGGGCAAACATTCAGTACTTC | CASSLAGANIQYF
TRBJ2-3 | TRBD2 | many | 16 | TRBV20-1 | TGCAGTGCCCGCCGCGTACTAGCGGTAAGCACAGATACGCAGTATTTT | CSARRVLAVSTDTQYF
TRBJ2-5 | TRBD2 | many | 15 | TRBV27 | TGTGCCAGCAGTTTATGGCGGGGGGTGCAAGAGACCCAGTACTTC | CASSLWRGVQETQYF
TRBJ1-1 | . | many | 12 | TRBV19 | TGTGCCAGCACTATTGGGGCCACTGAAGCTTTCTTT | CASTIGATEAFF
TRBJ1-3 | . | few | 15 | TRBV2 | TGTGCCAGCATAGGAACGATGAGCTCTGGAAACACCATATATTTT | CASIGTMSSGNTIYF
TRBJ2-3 | . | . | 14 | TRBV27 | TGTGCCAGCAGTCTGGGACTCGGCCTGGGTACGCAGTATTTT | CASSLGLGLGTQYF
TRBJ2-3 | . | many | 17 | TRBV4-3 | TGCGCCAGCAGCCAAGACCGGCGGGGAGCTAGCACAGATACGCAGTATTTT | CASSQDRRGASTDTQYF
TRBJ2-3 | . | few | 16 | TRBV19 | TGTGCCAGTAGTATATTCGCGGGGGCTGGCACAGATACGCAGTATTTT | CASSIFAGAGTDTQYF
TRBJ2-7 | . | . | 14 | TRBV10-3 | TGTGCCATATCGTGGCAGTTGCAAACCTACGAGCAGTACTTC | CAISWQLQTYEQYF
TRBJ2-7 | TRBD2 | many | 15 | TRBV6-5 | TGTGCCAGCAGTTGGACTAGCGGGGGGGCACACGAGCAGTACTTC | CASSWTSGGAHEQYF
TRBJ2-7 | TRBD1 | few | 16 | TRBV7-6 | TGTGCCAGCAGCTCCGAGGAGAGGGGGCTAGATTACGAGCAGTACTTC | CASSSEERGLDYEQYF
TRBJ2-7 | . | many | 14 | TRBV5-1 | TGCGCCAGCAGCTATTCCGGACCAGCCTACGAGCAGTACTTC | CASSYSGPAYEQYF
TRBJ2-5 | . | . | 15 | TRBV7-9 | TGTGCCAGCAGCGCCACCTTAGACAGGTTTGAGACCCAGTACTTC | CASSATLDRFETQYF
TRBJ2-1 | TRBD2 | . | 14 | TRBV20-1 | TGCAGTGCTGAGACTAGCGGGGTCTACAATGAGCAGTTCTTC | CSAETSGVYNEQFF
TRBJ2-7 | TRBD1 | few | 16 | TRBV7-2 | TGTGCCAGCAGCTGGTACTGGACAGGGGAGGATTACGAGCAGTACTTC | CASSWYWTGEDYEQYF
TRBJ2-2 | . | many | 13 | TRBV2 | TGTGCCAGCGTCGGGCCCTCTGGCGGGGAGCTGTTTTTT | CASVGPSGGELFF
TRBJ2-2 | . | many | 13 | TRBV5-1 | TGCGCCAGCAGCTTGGATGGGTCCGGGGAGCTGTTTTTT | CASSLDGSGELFF
TRBJ2-2 | . | few | 15 | TRBV20-1 | TGCAGTGCTGGCGTCGGGCGGGGGCTCCCCGGGGAGCTGTTTTTT | CSAGVGRGLPGELFF
TRBJ2-2 | . | few | 14 | TRBV28 | TGTGCCACGAGTCGAGGACTGGGCACCGGGGAGCTGTTTTTT | CATSRGLGTGELFF
TRBJ2-6 | TRBD2 | . | 23 | TRBV20-1 | TGCAGTGCTAGAGAGAGTTTGGGGACTACCAAAAATAGACGGGAAACTGGGGCCAACGTCCTGACTTTC | CSARESLGTTKNRRETGANVLTF
TRBJ1-3 | . | many | 14 | TRBV28 | TGTGCCAGCAGTTCCCCGTTTAATGGAAACACCATATATTTT | CASSSPFNGNTIYF
TRBJ1-2 | . | few | 14 | TRBV15 | TGTGCCACCAGCCCTGAACAGACTAACTATGGCTACACCTTC | CATSPEQTNYGYTF